A selection of T cell receptor beta chains follows, all from one sample in a study of blood T cell repertoires in COVID-19. Method: immunoSEQ multiplex PCR; TCRdb's copy keeps in-frame clones and lacks some. In the table there are about 260,000 clones, roughly 80% of which are singletons. Input material: PBMCs or T cells enriched from blood (not recorded which). All receptors come from a man aged 25 to 45 with acute COVID-19. Both conserved end residues are part of each CDR3. The D gene is left open where the match is weak. Size values are once, few and many counts, or a class for expanded clones, and some rows have none.

abundance	d_gene	v_gene	j_gene	CDR3aa	CDR3nt
-	-	TRBV7-2	TRBJ2-5	CASSLGGRETQYF	TGTGCCAGCAGCTTAGGGGGGCGGGAGACCCAGTACTTC
-	-	TRBV9	TRBJ1-1	CASSVAWANTEAFF	TGTGCCAGCAGCGTAGCTTGGGCGAACACTGAAGCTTTCTTT
-	-	TRBV7-5	TRBJ1-2	CVRSLTIREPMFNYGYTF	TGTGTCAGAAGCTTGACCATCCGGGAGCCAATGTTTAACTATGGCTACACCTTC
-	TRBD1	TRBV19	TRBJ2-1	CASSSDRGIGNEQFF	TGTGCCAGTAGTAGCGACAGGGGGATTGGGAATGAGCAGTTCTTC
-	-	TRBV12-5	TRBJ1-5	CASATVSGEGNQPQHF	TGTGCTAGTGCTACCGTCTCGGGGGAGGGGAATCAGCCCCAGCATTTT
-	-	TRBV12-3/TRBV12-4	TRBJ2-2	CASSFLGAGELFF	TGTGCCAGCAGTTTTCTGGGCGCCGGGGAGCTGTTTTTT
-	-	TRBV5-1	TRBJ1-2	CASSLRQWGDYGYTF	TGCGCCAGCAGCTTGAGACAGTGGGGTGACTATGGCTACACCTTC
-	-	TRBV4-2	TRBJ2-3	CASSQANSGFTDTQYF	TGTGCCAGCAGCCAAGCAAATAGCGGATTCACAGATACGCAGTATTTT
-	-	TRBV15	TRBJ1-5	CATSFRRGPPQHF	TGTGCCACCAGTTTCCGGCGGGGGCCGCCCCAGCATTTT
-	TRBD1	TRBV3-1/TRBV3-2	TRBJ2-5	CASSLPGTGGEETQYF	TGTGCCAGCAGCCTTCCCGGGACAGGGGGTGAAGAGACCCAGTACTTC
-	TRBD1	TRBV24-1	TRBJ2-3	CATSDNRDRDTDTQYF	TGTGCCACCAGTGATAACCGGGACAGGGACACAGATACGCAGTATTTT
-	-	TRBV6-1	TRBJ1-4	CASSEVWSSNEKLFF	TGTGCCAGCAGTGAAGTCTGGAGCTCTAATGAAAAACTGTTTTTT
-	-	TRBV29-1	TRBJ2-1	CSVEGYGWGMVQFF	TGCAGCGTTGAGGGCTACGGATGGGGCATGGTGCAGTTCTTC
-	-	TRBV6-4	TRBJ1-1	CASSRDRFLAGADTEAFF	TGTGCCAGCTCTCGAGACAGGTTCCTCGCGGGTGCAGACACTGAAGCTTTCTTT
-	TRBD1	TRBV6-1	TRBJ1-4	CASSVAGTGAGNEKLFF	TGTGCCAGCAGTGTGGCCGGGACAGGGGCGGGCAATGAAAAACTGTTTTTT
few	-	TRBV6-1	TRBJ1-5	CASSEVPGGNQPQHF	TGTGCCAGCAGTGAAGTACCTGGAGGCAATCAGCCCCAGCATTTT
-	-	TRBV11-2	TRBJ1-3	CASSLVQDWSSGNTIYF	TGTGCCAGCAGCTTAGTACAGGATTGGAGCTCTGGAAACACCATATATTTT
few	-	TRBV9	TRBJ1-2	CASSVSQFNYGYTF	TGTGCCAGCAGCGTATCACAGTTTAACTATGGCTACACCTTC
-	-	TRBV5-1	TRBJ1-1	CASSLGPQTASNTEAFF	TGCGCCAGCAGCCTTGGACCACAGACAGCTTCGAACACTGAAGCTTTCTTT
-	-	TRBV5-1	TRBJ1-1	CASSLGVAEAFF	TGCGCCAGCAGCTTGGGAGTAGCTGAAGCTTTCTTT
-	-	TRBV18	TRBJ1-4	CASSPDSHRVSEKLFF	TGTGCCAGCTCACCAGATTCCCACAGGGTCTCTGAAAAACTGTTTTTT
-	-	TRBV28	TRBJ1-5	CASSRAGPGNQPQHF	TGTGCCAGCAGCCGCGCGGGACCAGGCAATCAGCCCCAGCATTTT
-	TRBD1	TRBV6-5	TRBJ1-2	CASKPGQGGYIF	TGTGCCAGCAAGCCGGGACAGGGTGGCTACATCTTC
-	-	TRBV9	TRBJ2-5	CAIPPCGRETQYF	TGTGCCATCCCCCCATGTGGGAGAGAGACCCAGTACTTC
-	TRBD1	TRBV5-4	TRBJ2-4	CASSFYPSRQGQNIQYF	TGTGCCAGCAGCTTCTATCCCTCCCGACAGGGACAAAACATTCAGTACTTC
-	-	TRBV28	TRBJ1-5	CASRISRGAGVSGRDGQPQHF	TGTGCCAGTCGAATATCCAGGGGAGCGGGAGTTTCTGGCCGAGATGGGCAGCCCCAGCATTTT
few	TRBD1	TRBV19	TRBJ1-3	CASSITSFRTGNGNTIYF	TGTGCCAGTAGTATCACGTCTTTTAGGACAGGGAACGGAAACACCATATATTTT
-	-	TRBV11-3	TRBJ2-4	CASSLDQGRQAKNIQYF	TGTGCCAGCAGCTTAGATCAAGGCAGACAAGCCAAAAACATTCAGTACTTC
once	-	TRBV19	TRBJ1-1	CASSIESWTAEAFF	TGTGCCAGTAGTATAGAGTCATGGACAGCTGAAGCTTTCTTT
-	-	TRBV11-2	TRBJ1-6	CASSEGLSILDSPLHF	TGTGCCAGCTCGGAGGGTCTCTCTATTCTGGATTCACCCCTCCACTTT
-	-	TRBV9	TRBJ1-4	CASSAGGQALRWEKLFF	TGTGCCAGCAGCGCCGGCGGGCAGGCGCTTCGGTGGGAAAAACTGTTTTTT
-	TRBD2	TRBV6-5	TRBJ2-1	CASRPGGASYNEQFF	TGTGCCAGCAGACCCGGGGGGGCCTCCTACAATGAGCAGTTCTTC
-	TRBD1	TRBV19	TRBJ2-2	CASSIGRTGGSTGELFF	TGTGCCAGTAGTATAGGGCGGACAGGGGGTAGCACCGGGGAGCTGTTTTTT
-	-	TRBV21-1	TRBJ2-1	CASSKQLGDRGLEQFF	TGTGCCAGCAGCAAGCAATTAGGAGACAGGGGATTGGAGCAGTTCTTC
-	-	TRBV6-5	TRBJ1-1	CASTEIGSTEAFF	TGTGCCAGCACCGAGATTGGGAGCACTGAAGCTTTCTTT
-	-	TRBV2	TRBJ1-4	CASSEAQSRGGEKLFF	TGTGCCAGCAGTGAAGCGCAGAGTAGGGGAGGCGAAAAACTGTTTTTT
-	-	TRBV11-2	TRBJ1-2	CASSFGENYGYTF	TGTGCCAGCAGCTTTGGGGAGAACTATGGCTACACCTTC
-	TRBD2	TRBV10-1	TRBJ2-3	CTQAGIGTDTQYF	TGCACTCAAGCGGGGATCGGAACAGATACGCAGTATTTT
-	TRBD1	TRBV27	TRBJ1-5	CASSLQGAGNQPQHF	TGTGCCAGCAGCCTCCAGGGGGCGGGTAATCAGCCCCAGCATTTT
-	-	TRBV6-5	TRBJ1-2	CASSYTGYGYTF	TGTGCCAGCAGTTACACAGGGTATGGCTACACCTTC
-	-	TRBV10-3	TRBJ1-2	CAISESYSNYGYTF	TGTGCCATCAGTGAGTCGTACAGCAACTATGGCTACACCTTC
-	-	TRBV5-1	TRBJ1-2	CASSLSTDYGYTF	TGCGCCAGCAGCTTGAGTACAGACTATGGCTACACCTTC
-	TRBD1	TRBV9	TRBJ1-2	CASSVAPGGYGYTF	TGTGCCAGCAGCGTAGCGCCAGGGGGCTATGGCTACACCTTC
-	-	TRBV10-1	TRBJ1-1	CASSGVYRTAAFF	TGCGCCAGCAGTGGAGTGTACAGGACGGCGGCTTTCTTT
-	TRBD1	TRBV29-1	TRBJ1-2	CSVVGGGEGYTF	TGCAGCGTTGTAGGGGGCGGGGAGGGCTACACCTTC
-	-	TRBV2	TRBJ1-1	CASSEGGPEAFF	TGTGCCAGCAGTGAAGGGGGGCCTGAAGCTTTCTTT
-	TRBD2	TRBV27	TRBJ2-3	CASGLAGATPTDTQYF	TGTGCCAGCGGATTAGCGGGGGCAACTCCGACAGATACGCAGTATTTT
-	-	TRBV19	TRBJ1-2	CASSATGRAHNGYTF	TGTGCCAGTAGCGCGACAGGCCGAGCACATAATGGCTACACCTTC
-	-	TRBV11-3	TRBJ1-1	CASSSSVDTEAFF	TGTGCCAGCAGCTCCTCTGTTGACACTGAAGCTTTCTTT
-	-	TRBV19	TRBJ1-5	CASSMGGGMGNQPQHF	TGTGCCAGTAGTATGGGGGGGGGCATGGGCAATCAGCCCCAGCATTTT
-	-	TRBV6-5	TRBJ2-2	CASRRTLGPGGELFF	TGTGCCAGCAGACGCACGCTGGGGCCCGGGGGGGAGCTGTTTTTT
many	TRBD1	TRBV5-5	TRBJ1-2	CASSTSGQGSNYGYTF	TGTGCCAGCAGCACCTCGGGACAGGGTTCTAACTATGGCTACACCTTC
-	TRBD2	TRBV10-3	TRBJ2-3	CAISDLAGGPDTQYF	TGTGCCATCAGTGATCTAGCGGGGGGGCCGGATACGCAGTATTTT
-	-	TRBV10-3	TRBJ1-1	CAISGQFNTEAFF	TGTGCCATCAGCGGACAGTTTAACACTGAAGCTTTCTTT